This TCR beta chain was captured in a study of spatial heterogeneity in lung cancer (dated by TCRdb to the late 2010s). Regarding the research as a whole: Donors were some 70 patients with early-stage, untreated non-small cell lung cancer from the lung TRACERx cohort. Follow-up PBMC samples were sequenced whenever available, with the median time to follow-up being around two years after resection. Beta-chain transcripts were consistently detected in greater numbers than alpha-chain transcripts, which likely reflects a higher abundance of beta-chain transcripts. In the raw uncorrected reads, each unique combination of TCR and UMI appeared more than ten times on average. In non-small cell lung cancer, the study quantitatively compared TCR alpha and beta repertoires across several tumor regions, matched nontumor lung, and blood. The study linked features of the TCR repertoire to counts of nonsynonymous mutations, which were determined by whole-exome sequencing of tumor tissue. Both alpha and beta chains were TCR-sequenced in about 240 tumor regions, some 64 matched nontumor lung samples and 45 to 60 PBMC samples obtained at surgery. The paper's findings and limits, for the study overall: Ubiquitous expanded tumor TCRs were detected in blood more often at tumor resection than at routine follow-up. Comparisons of baseline and follow-up blood repertoires included only approximately 15 patients. Confirming at a functional level the hypothesis that regional TCRs recognize regional mutations was considered to require additional single-cell paired TCR alpha and beta sequencing.

This clonotype was detected many times. The antigen it binds to is not known. Per-base quality was not reported, and no clone a single base away is much larger than it. The sample's time point, from its label and the paper: blood at routine non-recurrence follow-up after resection. Without any cell sorting, TCR sequencing was performed on whole RNA extracted either from tumor and nontumor lung tissue or from cryopreserved PBMC samples. Patients were selected for TCR sequencing only if sufficient RNA was available from at least two tumor regions. Library generation was performed with 5' RACE. The sample was run on a NextSeq 500. The TCR library protocol attached a unique molecular identifier to each TCR cDNA molecule to allow correction of PCR and sequencing errors. Per the authors' processing: TCR identification, UMI-based error correction and CDR3 extraction were performed with Decombinator tools. TCRs above a frequency of 2 per 1,000, corresponding to the top 1% of the tumor frequency distribution, were defined as expanded. Each repertoire was subsampled 100 times to 5,000 TCRs, after which Renyi diversity was computed with the R vegan package. CDR3 similarity networks were built from amino acid triplet string-kernel similarity, with CDR3s being connected when pairwise similarity was above 0.82. TCRdb took the public reads, trimmed them with fastp at Q25, ran MiXCR for clone calling and kept in-frame beta chains. Each entry is one CDR3 protein sequence, shown with its most common DNA and genes. TCRdb's processing, not the study's, gives the V and J calls here. For this sample the table gives more than 15,000 distinct CDR3 sequences, of which 9% to 10% were detected only once. Of the sample, approximately 34% is held by the ten largest clones.

The specimen was PBMCs, collected at follow-up. The TCR sequence derives from a female donor with early-stage non-small cell lung cancer.

Here the CDR3 is given as CASSLSTGYSYEQYF. The DNA reads TGCGCCAGCAGCTTATCAACAGGATACTCCTACGAGCAGTACTTC. The chain couples TRBV5-1 to TRBJ2-7, and the D gene may be TRBD1, 5 bases matching. The CDR3, cysteine through phenylalanine, is 15 amino acids long. Solely the CDR3 DNA is kept, with 45 bases framed from the first base. Trimming takes 2 bases from V and 0 bases from J, and the germline ends sit 12 bases apart. The germline V gene yields SGHRS for CDR1 and YFSETQ for CDR2.